The entry below describes one T cell receptor beta chain. These data originate in a study of blood T cell repertoires in COVID-19. Looking at the study overall: Acute-phase and convalescent COVID-19 samples originated in the United States, Italy and Spain.

Using immunoSEQ multiplex PCR, the repertoire was profiled, and TCRdb retains in-frame clones only, with some absent. The sample has 300,000 to 350,000 clones; about nine tenths are singletons. The CDR3 spans 14 residues. In germline, CDR1 is SGHRS, CDR2 YFSETQ. Trimming removed 7 bases from V and 10 bases from J; junction bases left unmatched: 14. Sequencing used peripheral blood. The chain has TRBV5-1 and TRBJ2-3; 8 bases align to TRBD2. The source of this sequence is a man between 18 and 35 years old with active or convalescent COVID-19. The DNA of the CDR3 is TGCGCCAGCTCCGGGACTAGGATAAGAACGGCGCAGTATTTT. This gives the protein CASSGTRIRTAQYF.